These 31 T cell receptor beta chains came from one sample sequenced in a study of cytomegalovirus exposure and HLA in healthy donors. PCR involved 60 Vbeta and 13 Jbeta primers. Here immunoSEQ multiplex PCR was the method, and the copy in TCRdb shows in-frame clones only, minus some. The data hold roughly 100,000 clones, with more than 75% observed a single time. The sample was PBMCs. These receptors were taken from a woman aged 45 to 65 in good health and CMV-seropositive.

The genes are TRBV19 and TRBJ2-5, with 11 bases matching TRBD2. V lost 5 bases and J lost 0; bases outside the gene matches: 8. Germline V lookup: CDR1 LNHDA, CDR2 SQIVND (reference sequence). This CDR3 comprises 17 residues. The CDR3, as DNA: TGTGCCAGTAGTGGGGGCGGACTAGCGGGCCACCAAGAGACCCAGTACTTC. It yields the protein CASSGGGLAGHQETQYF.

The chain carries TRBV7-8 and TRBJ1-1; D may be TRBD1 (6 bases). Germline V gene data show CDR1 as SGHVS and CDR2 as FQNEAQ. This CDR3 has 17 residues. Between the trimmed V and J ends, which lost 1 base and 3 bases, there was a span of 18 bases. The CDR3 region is CASSLGRAGALDTEAFF. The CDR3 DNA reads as TGTGCCAGCAGCTTAGGGAGGGCGGGGGCGCTGGACACTGAAGCTTTCTTT.

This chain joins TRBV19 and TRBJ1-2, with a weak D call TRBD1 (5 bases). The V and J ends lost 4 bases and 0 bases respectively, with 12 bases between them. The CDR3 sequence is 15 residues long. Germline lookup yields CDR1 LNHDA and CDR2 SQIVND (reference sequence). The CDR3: CASSRRQNSNYGYTF. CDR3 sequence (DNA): TGTGCCAGTAGTAGAAGACAGAATTCTAACTATGGCTACACCTTC.

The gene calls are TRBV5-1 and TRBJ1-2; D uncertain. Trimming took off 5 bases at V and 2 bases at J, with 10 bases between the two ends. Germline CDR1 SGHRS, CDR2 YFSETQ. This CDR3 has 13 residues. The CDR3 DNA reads TGCGCCAGCAGTCCGCGGGTCAACTATGGCTACACCTTC. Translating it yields CASSPRVNYGYTF.

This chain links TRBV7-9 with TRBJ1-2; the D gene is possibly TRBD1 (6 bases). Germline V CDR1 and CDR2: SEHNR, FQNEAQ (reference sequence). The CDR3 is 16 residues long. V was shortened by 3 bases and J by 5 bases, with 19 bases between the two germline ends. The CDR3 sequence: CASSFDAVGAGYGYTF. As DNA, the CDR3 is TGTGCCAGCAGCTTCGATGCTGTGGGGGCTGGATATGGCTACACCTTC.

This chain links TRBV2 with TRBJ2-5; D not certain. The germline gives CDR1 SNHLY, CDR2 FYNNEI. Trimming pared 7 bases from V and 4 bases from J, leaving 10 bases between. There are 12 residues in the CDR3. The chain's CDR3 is CASTKFLETQYF. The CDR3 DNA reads TGTGCCAGCACTAAGTTCCTAGAGACCCAGTACTTC.

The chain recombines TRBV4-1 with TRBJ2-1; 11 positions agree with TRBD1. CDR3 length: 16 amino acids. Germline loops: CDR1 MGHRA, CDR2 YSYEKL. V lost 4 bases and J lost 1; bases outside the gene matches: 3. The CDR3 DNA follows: TGCGCCAGCAGCCCAGGACAGGGGGCGTCCTACAATGAGCAGTTCTTC. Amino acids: CASSPGQGASYNEQFF.

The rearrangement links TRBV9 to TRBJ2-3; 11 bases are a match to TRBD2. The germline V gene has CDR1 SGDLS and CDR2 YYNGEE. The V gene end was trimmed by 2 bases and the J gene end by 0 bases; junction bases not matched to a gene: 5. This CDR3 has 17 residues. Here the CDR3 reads CASSVTSGGTSTDTQYF. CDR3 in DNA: TGTGCCAGCAGCGTTACTAGCGGGGGAACTAGCACAGATACGCAGTATTTT.

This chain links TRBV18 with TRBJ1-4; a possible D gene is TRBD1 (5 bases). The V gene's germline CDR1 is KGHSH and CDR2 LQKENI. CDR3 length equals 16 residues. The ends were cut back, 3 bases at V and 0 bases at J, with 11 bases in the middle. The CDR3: CASSPTGPATNEKLFF. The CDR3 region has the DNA TGTGCCAGCTCACCTACAGGTCCTGCAACTAATGAAAAACTGTTTTTT.

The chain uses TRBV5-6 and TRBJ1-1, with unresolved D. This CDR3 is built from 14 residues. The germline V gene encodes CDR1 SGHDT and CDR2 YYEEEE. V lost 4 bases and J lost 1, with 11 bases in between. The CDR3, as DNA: TGTGCCAGCAGCCCTTATGCAGAGAACACTGAAGCTTTCTTT. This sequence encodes CASSPYAENTEAFF.

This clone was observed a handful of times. The CDR3 nucleotides are TGTGCCAGTAGTATGGGGGGGCCTAGGACCGGGGAGCTGTTTTTT. It yields the protein CASSMGGPRTGELFF. The chain carries TRBV19 and TRBJ2-2, with TRBD2 as a possible D gene (7 bases). This CDR3 contains 15 residues. Per germline, CDR1 LNHDA and CDR2 SQIVND (reference sequence). V was cut by 3 bases and J by 5 bases, with 13 bases left in between. The whole variable domain, filled in from reference TRBV19 and TRBJ2-2, reads DGGITQSPKYLFRKEGQNVTLSCEQNLNHDAMYWYRQDPGQGLRLIYYSQIVNDFQKGDIAEGYSVSREKKESFPLTVTSAQKNPTAFYLCASSMGGPRTGELFFGEGSRLTVL.

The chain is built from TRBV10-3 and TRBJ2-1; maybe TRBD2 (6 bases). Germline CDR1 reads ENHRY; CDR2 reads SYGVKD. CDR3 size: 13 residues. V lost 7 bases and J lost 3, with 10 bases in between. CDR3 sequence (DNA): TGTGCCATCAATGCGGGGATCTACAATGAGCAGTTCTTC. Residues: CAINAGIYNEQFF.

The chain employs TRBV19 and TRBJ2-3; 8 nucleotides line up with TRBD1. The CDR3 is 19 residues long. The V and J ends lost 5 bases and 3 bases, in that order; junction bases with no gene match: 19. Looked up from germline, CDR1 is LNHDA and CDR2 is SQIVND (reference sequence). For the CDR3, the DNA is TGTGCCAGTAGTCTGGGGAACACCGGGACAGGCGGTTCAACAGATACGCAGTATTTT. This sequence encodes CASSLGNTGTGGSTDTQYF.

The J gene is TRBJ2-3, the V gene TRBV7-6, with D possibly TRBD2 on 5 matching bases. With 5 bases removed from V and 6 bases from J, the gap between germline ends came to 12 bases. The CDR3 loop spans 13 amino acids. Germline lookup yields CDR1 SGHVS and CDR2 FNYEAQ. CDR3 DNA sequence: TGTGCCAGCAGCCAGGAGGTATTTGATACGCAGTATTTT. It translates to CASSQEVFDTQYF. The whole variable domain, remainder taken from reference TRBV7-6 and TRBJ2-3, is GAGVSQSPRYKVTKRGQDVALRCDPISGHVSLYWYRQALGQGPEFLTYFNYEAQQDKSGLPNDRFSAERPEGSISTLTIQRTEQRDSAMYRCASSQEVFDTQYFGPGTRLTVL.

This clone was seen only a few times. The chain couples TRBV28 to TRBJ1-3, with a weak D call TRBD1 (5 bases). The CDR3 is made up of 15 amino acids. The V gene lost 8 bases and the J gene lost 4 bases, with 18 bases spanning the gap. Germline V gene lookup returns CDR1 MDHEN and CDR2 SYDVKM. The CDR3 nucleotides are TGTGCCAGCGGGGCGCAGAGGTTGCAGGGAAACACCATATATTTT. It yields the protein CASGAQRLQGNTIYF. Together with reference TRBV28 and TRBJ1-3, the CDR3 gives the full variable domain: DVKVTQSSRYLVKRTGEKVFLECVQDMDHENMFWYRQDPGLGLRLIYFSYDVKMKEKGDIPEGYSVSREKKERFSLILESASTNQTSMYLCASGAQRLQGNTIYFGEGSWLTVV.

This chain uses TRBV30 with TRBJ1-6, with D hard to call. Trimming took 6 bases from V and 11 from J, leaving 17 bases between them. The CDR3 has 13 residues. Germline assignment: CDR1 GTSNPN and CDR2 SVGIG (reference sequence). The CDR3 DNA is TGTGCCTGTGCCAACCAACAACGGGCACCCCTCCACTTT. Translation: CACANQQRAPLHF.

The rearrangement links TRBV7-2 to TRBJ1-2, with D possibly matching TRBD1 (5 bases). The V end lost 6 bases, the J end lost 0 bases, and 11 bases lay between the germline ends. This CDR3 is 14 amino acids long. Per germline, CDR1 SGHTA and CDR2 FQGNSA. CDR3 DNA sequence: TGTGCCAGCAGTTCGCCAGGGTCTAACTATGGCTACACCTTC. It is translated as CASSSPGSNYGYTF.

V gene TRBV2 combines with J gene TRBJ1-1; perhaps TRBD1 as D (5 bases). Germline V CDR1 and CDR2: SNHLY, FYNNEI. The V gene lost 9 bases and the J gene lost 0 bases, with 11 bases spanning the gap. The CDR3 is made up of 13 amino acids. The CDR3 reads CARAGIMNTEAFF. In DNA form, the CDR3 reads TGTGCCAGGGCAGGGATTATGAACACTGAAGCTTTCTTT.

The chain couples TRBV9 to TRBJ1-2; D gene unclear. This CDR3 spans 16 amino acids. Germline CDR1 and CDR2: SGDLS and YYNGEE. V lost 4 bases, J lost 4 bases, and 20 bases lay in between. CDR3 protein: CASSLGGRMLVYGYTF. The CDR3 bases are TGTGCCAGCAGCCTTGGCGGCCGTATGCTCGTCTATGGCTACACCTTC.

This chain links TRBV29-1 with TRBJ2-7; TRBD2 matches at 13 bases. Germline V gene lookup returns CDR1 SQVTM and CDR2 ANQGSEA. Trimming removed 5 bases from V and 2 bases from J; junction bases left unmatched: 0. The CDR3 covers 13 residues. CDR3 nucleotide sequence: TGCAGCGTTACTAGCGGGGGGGCCTACGAGCAGTACTTC. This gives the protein CSVTSGGAYEQYF.

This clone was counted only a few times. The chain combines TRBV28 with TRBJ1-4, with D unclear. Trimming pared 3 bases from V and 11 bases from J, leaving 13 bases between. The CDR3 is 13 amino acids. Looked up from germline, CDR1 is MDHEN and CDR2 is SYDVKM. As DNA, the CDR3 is TGTGCCAGCAGTTTTCCCCCCCCCATCAAACTGTTTTTT. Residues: CASSFPPPIKLFF.

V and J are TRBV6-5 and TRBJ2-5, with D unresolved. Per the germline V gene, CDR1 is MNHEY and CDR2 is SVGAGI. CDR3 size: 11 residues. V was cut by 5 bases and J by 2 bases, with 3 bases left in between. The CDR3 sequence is CASSHQETQYF. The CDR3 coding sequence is TGTGCCAGCAGTCATCAAGAGACCCAGTACTTC.

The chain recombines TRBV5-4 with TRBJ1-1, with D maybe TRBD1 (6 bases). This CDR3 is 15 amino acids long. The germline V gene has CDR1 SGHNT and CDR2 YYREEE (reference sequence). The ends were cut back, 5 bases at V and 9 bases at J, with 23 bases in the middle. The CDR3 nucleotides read TGTGCCAGCAGTCTTCCCACGGGACAAGTAAATCAAGCTTTCTTT. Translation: CASSLPTGQVNQAFF.

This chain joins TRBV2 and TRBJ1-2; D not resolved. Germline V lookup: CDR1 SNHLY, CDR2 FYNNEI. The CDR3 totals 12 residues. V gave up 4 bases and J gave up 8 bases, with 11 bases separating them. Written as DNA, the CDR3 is TGTGCCAGCAGTGCGGGGTTTCGAGGCTACACCTTC. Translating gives CASSAGFRGYTF.

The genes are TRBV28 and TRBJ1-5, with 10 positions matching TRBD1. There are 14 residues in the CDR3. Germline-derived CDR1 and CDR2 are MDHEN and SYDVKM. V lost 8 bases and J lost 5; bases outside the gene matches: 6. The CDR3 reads CASGGTGADQPQHF. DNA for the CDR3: TGTGCCAGCGGCGGGACAGGGGCTGATCAGCCCCAGCATTTT.

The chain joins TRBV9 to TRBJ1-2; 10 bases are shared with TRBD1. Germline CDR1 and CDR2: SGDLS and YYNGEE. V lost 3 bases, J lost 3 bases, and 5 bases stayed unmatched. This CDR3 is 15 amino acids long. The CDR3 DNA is TGTGCCAGCAGCGCCCCCGGGACAGGGGACTATGGCTACACCTTC. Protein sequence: CASSAPGTGDYGYTF.

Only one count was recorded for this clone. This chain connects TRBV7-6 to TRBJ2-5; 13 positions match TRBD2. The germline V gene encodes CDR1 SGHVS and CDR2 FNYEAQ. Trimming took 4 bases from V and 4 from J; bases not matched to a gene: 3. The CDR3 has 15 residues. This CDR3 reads CASSSWTSGGETQYF. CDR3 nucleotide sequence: TGTGCCAGCAGCTCATGGACTAGCGGGGGAGAGACCCAGTACTTC.

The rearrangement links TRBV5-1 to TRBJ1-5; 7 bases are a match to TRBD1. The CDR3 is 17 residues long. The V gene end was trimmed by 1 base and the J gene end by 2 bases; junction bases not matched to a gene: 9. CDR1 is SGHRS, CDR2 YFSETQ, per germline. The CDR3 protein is CASSLFPPGQGNQPQHF. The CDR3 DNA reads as TGCGCCAGCAGCTTGTTCCCACCTGGACAGGGCAATCAGCCCCAGCATTTT.

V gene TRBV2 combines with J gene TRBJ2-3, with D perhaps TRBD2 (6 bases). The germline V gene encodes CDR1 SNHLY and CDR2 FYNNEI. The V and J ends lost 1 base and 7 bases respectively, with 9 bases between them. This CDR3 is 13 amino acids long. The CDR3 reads CASSEGLGNTQYF. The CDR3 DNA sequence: TGTGCCAGCAGTGAAGGACTAGGGAATACGCAGTATTTT.

The CDR3 DNA sequence: TGTGCCAGCAGTTACTCTCGGGTAACAGGGTTCTACGAGCAGTACTTC. It codes for CASSYSRVTGFYEQYF. The V call is TRBV6-5, the J call TRBJ2-7; TRBD1 is a possible D gene (6 bases). Germline V gene lookup returns CDR1 MNHEY and CDR2 SVGAGI. This CDR3 has 16 amino acids. Deletions cut 0 bases from V and 3 bases from J, with 15 bases between.

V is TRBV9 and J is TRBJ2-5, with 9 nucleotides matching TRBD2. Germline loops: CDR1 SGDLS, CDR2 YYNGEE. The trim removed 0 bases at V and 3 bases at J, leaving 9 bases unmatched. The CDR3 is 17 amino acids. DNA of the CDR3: TGTGCCAGCAGCGTAGGCTCGCTAGCGGGACGAAAAGAGACCCAGTACTTC. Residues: CASSVGSLAGRKETQYF.